This T cell receptor (beta chain) originates from a study of CD8 T cells in ankylosing spondylitis. The ends were cut back, 6 bases at V and 6 bases at J, with 14 bases in the middle. Per the germline V gene, CDR1 is MNHEY and CDR2 is SVGEGT. This CDR3 is 13 amino acids long. Quantitative molecular-barcoded 5'-RACE generated the TCR beta libraries. TCRdb ran MiXCR on the 5' RACE reads and lists one entry per CDR3 protein. Of about 500,000 distinct CDR3 sequences in the sample, roughly 5.3% were seen once. Study-wide points: Among TCR beta sequences, a motif of several highly homologous variants appeared characteristic of ankylosing spondylitis blood. Some of these motif variants have turned up before, in reports on reactive arthritis synovial fluid and blood. The disease-linked clones had a CD8+ phenotype and low blood frequencies. Reportedly, disease-linked clones are significantly enriched in ankylosing spondylitis patients' matched synovial fluid.

This clonotype was seen ten or more times. As yet, its antigen is unknown. The gene calls are TRBV6-2 or TRBV6-3 and TRBJ1-1; D not resolved. The clonotype was recovered from a male donor with ankylosing spondylitis. Sequencing input: blood, either unsorted or a sorted T cell fraction (not recorded which). The CDR3 loop reads CASRRLLVAEAFF. The CDR3 DNA follows: TGTGCCAGCAGGAGGCTCCTCGTGGCTGAAGCTTTCTTT.